Sequencing of this T cell receptor beta chain was carried out in a study of T-cell reconstitution after alpha-beta-depleted transplantation in children (dated by TCRdb to 2016 to 2017). With regard to the full study: Using TCR repertoire profiling, the study quantitatively followed how T-cell immune reconstitution unfolded in children after TCRalphabeta/CD19-depleted allogeneic hematopoietic cell transplantation. What the research found in general, with its limitations: The frequencies of hyperexpanded clones fell over the following months, and after one year, T-cell counts and TCRbeta diversity were mostly attributed to newly produced T cells. In some patients, the high TCRbeta diversity seen at day 60 was put down to recipient T cells and intrathymic progenitors that had survived conditioning. The apparently early recovery of alphabetaT-cell counts about two months after transplant reportedly depended on only several hundred rapidly expanded clones that came from non-depleted graft cells.

Libraries were built with PCR. Sequencing was performed on an Illumina HiSeq 2500. TCR libraries were prepared with molecular barcoding, using unique molecular identifiers to normalize TCRbeta repertoire quantification. TCRdb passed the public sequencing reads through fastp at Q25 and MiXCR, retaining productive beta sequences. Rows matching on CDR3 protein sequence are summarized as one entry with the most common DNA and genes. This sample lists fewer than 550,000 distinct CDR3 sequences; roughly 17% were detected once. The ten most abundant clones make up roughly 27% of the sample. The sample's treatment or condition, from its label and the paper: allogeneic hematopoietic cell transplantation with graft depleted of TCRalphabeta T cells and CD19 B cells. The transplant recipients were children given TCRalphabeta/CD19-depleted allogeneic hematopoietic cell grafts. At the junction V is shortened by 4 bases and J by 3 bases, with 10 bases in between. CDR1 MGHDK and CDR2 SYGVNS are derived from the germline V gene. The CDR3 has 14 amino acids, counting the end cysteine and phenylalanine. Here the CDR3 DNA is all that survives: 42 bases in frame from base 1.

For this clonotype: Its antigen is still unknown. Base quality data are lacking; no much larger clone is found one base away.

The chain is made from TRBV25-1 and TRBJ2-1; confidence is insufficient to name the D gene. Sample: PBMCs, mostly from graft donor cells, taken 360 days after TCRalphabeta/CD19-depleted stem cell transplant. The origin of this receptor is a boy less than two years old who had a stem cell transplant for Wiskott-Aldrich syndrome, so the T cells may come from the graft donor. DNA sequence: TGTGCCAGCAGTGGACTGGAGTTCTACAATGAGCAGTTCTTC. Protein translation: CASSGLEFYNEQFF.